The entry below describes one T cell receptor (beta chain). This table comes from immunoSEQ multiplex PCR, and its TCRdb copy is limited to in-frame clones, with some not included. The table has 55,000 to 75,000 clones, around 91% seen once; the top ten hold about 3.9%. The CDR3 totals 16 residues. Germline V gene sequence: CDR1 MNHNY, CDR2 SVGAGI (reference sequence). Trimming stripped 4 bases from V and 4 bases from J, with 19 bases between. This specimen comes from a study of technical replicates of blood from several donors. Specimen: PBMCs. The chain uses TRBV6-6 and TRBJ1-1; no firm D call. This receptor was taken from a human donor in good health. Some clones in this sample may be carry-over from other donors' samples. The DNA for the CDR3 is TGTGCCAGCAGTTCCGGGTCCTACCGGGGAACCACTGAAGCTTTCTTT. Translated, it gives CASSSGSYRGTTEAFF.